The 15 T cell receptor beta chains presented below share a single source sample, sequenced in a study of shared clonotypes between healthy human individuals. TCRdb keeps only in-frame clones here, not all; method: immunoSEQ multiplex PCR. The data show 2.5 million or so clones, just over 90% seen once. The sequenced sample consisted of naive CD4+ T cells sorted from blood. Noted subset: CD45RA+ positively selected. These receptors originate from a man younger than 30 in good health.

This clone is a singleton in its sample. CDR3 protein: CASSEIILTGPTNEKLFF. The CDR3, as DNA: TGTGCCAGCTCAGAAATAATTTTGACAGGGCCAACTAATGAAAAACTGTTTTTT. The chain joins TRBV18 to TRBJ1-4; 7 positions match TRBD1. Germline values: CDR1 KGHSH, CDR2 LQKENI. This CDR3 region has 18 residues. V lost 5 bases to trimming and J lost 0 bases; unmatched junction nucleotides: 12.

The chain is built from TRBV5-4 and TRBJ2-2; 7 bases are a match to TRBD2. The CDR3 has 16 residues. Germline values: CDR1 SGHNT, CDR2 YYREEE (reference sequence). The trim removed 0 bases at V and 6 bases at J, leaving 8 bases unmatched. CDR3: CASSLVGGPTSGELFF. The CDR3 region has the DNA TGTGCCAGCAGCTTGGTGGGAGGGCCTACCTCCGGGGAGCTGTTTTTT.

The chain recombines TRBV19 with TRBJ1-2; 8 nucleotides agree with TRBD1. Trimming cost V 9 bases and J 4 bases; bases outside gene matches: 10. The CDR3 is 14 residues long. Germline-derived CDR1 and CDR2 are LNHDA and SQIVND (reference sequence). The CDR3 nucleotides are TGTGCCAGCACCGGACAGGGAGGTGTCTATGGCTACACCTTC. Translated, it gives CASTGQGGVYGYTF.

This chain links TRBV5-1 with TRBJ2-1; perhaps TRBD2 as D (5 bases). The CDR3 runs to 15 residues. V was cut by 2 bases and J by 6 bases, with 15 bases left in between. The germline V gene encodes CDR1 SGHRS and CDR2 YFSETQ. CDR3 in amino acids: CASSFSSGRSNEQFF. CDR3 nucleotide sequence: TGCGCCAGCAGCTTTTCAAGCGGCCGAAGCAATGAGCAGTTCTTC.

This chain joins TRBV6-6 and TRBJ1-6; 8 nucleotides align to TRBD1. With V trimmed by 5 bases and J by 7 bases, 7 bases remained unmatched. CDR1 and CDR2 from the germline V gene are MNHNY and SVGAGI (reference sequence). The CDR3 totals 15 residues. CDR3 loop: CASSRTGSENSPLHF. The CDR3 coding sequence is TGTGCCAGCAGTCGGACAGGGTCAGAAAATTCACCCCTCCACTTT.

V and J are TRBV7-2 and TRBJ2-2; 7 nucleotides align to TRBD2. The J segment lost 6 bases and the V segment lost 2 bases, leaving 12 bases of the junction unmatched. The CDR3 contains 17 residues. The germline CDR1 and CDR2 sequences are SGHTA and FQGNSA. The CDR3 DNA follows: TGTGCCAGCAGCTTAAACAACCCTAGCGGAGCCGCCGGGGAGCTGTTTTTT. This encodes CASSLNNPSGAAGELFF.

This clone was seen once. The genes are TRBV18 and TRBJ1-4; possibly TRBD1 for D (6 bases). Germline CDR1 and CDR2: KGHSH and LQKENI. Between the trimmed V and J ends, which lost 5 bases and 8 bases, there was a span of 12 bases. CDR3 size: 13 residues. CDR3 bases: TGTGCCAGCTCAGACAGGTTGGGCGAAAAACTGTTTTTT. Its translation: CASSDRLGEKLFF.

This clone was counted a single time. The CDR3 region is CASSFSGNYGYTF. CDR3 bases: TGTGCCAGCAGCTTTTCAGGGAACTATGGCTACACCTTC. V gene TRBV7-2 combines with J gene TRBJ1-2; tentatively, D is TRBD1 (5 bases). In germline, CDR1 is SGHTA, CDR2 FQGNSA. The CDR3 sequence is 13 residues long. The V gene lost 3 bases and the J gene lost 2 bases, with 7 bases spanning the gap.

V is TRBV28 and J is TRBJ1-4; perhaps TRBD1 as D (5 bases). The V gene lost 6 bases and the J gene lost 6 bases, with 20 bases spanning the gap. This CDR3 region has 16 residues. CDR1 and CDR2 from the germline V gene are MDHEN and SYDVKM. The CDR3, as DNA: TGTGCCAGCAGGGGGTCGGGGGGTGGTCGCGATGAAAAACTGTTTTTT. Translated: CASRGSGGGRDEKLFF.

Comments on this clone: The junction and the germline gene differ at one end; a read error may be behind it. The chain employs TRBV18 and TRBJ1-2; the D is unclear. The CDR3 extends over 13 amino acids. Looked up from germline, CDR1 is KGHSH and CDR2 is LQKENI. CDR3 nucleotides: TGTGCCAGCTCACCACAGGAGAACTCTGGCTACACCTTC. Translated, it gives CASSPQENSGYTF.

The CDR3 DNA is TGTGCCAGCAGCCAAGGGGGCAGGGGGAACGAAAAACTGTTTTTT. This encodes CASSQGGRGNEKLFF. V is TRBV14 and J is TRBJ1-4; 7 bases agree with TRBD1. This CDR3 region has 15 residues. Germline lookup yields CDR1 SGHDN and CDR2 FVKESK. Unmatched junction bases numbered 7, after V lost 1 base and J lost 8 bases.

The chain recombines TRBV9 with TRBJ1-1; tentative D call: TRBD1 (5 bases). The CDR3 totals 13 residues. The germline V gene encodes CDR1 SGDLS and CDR2 YYNGEE. V was pared by 1 base and J by 8 bases, with 12 bases between. CDR3 protein: CASSVFPTGEAFF. CDR3 DNA sequence: TGTGCCAGCAGCGTATTCCCAACAGGAGAAGCTTTCTTT.

The J gene is TRBJ2-1, the V gene TRBV6-5, with 8 nucleotides matching TRBD2. Germline-derived CDR1 and CDR2 are MNHEY and SVGAGI. This CDR3 is 15 amino acids long. Trimming removed 6 bases from V and 5 bases from J; junction bases left unmatched: 9. The CDR3 is CASSPTGLANNEQFF. The DNA for the CDR3 is TGTGCCAGCAGCCCGACTGGACTAGCTAACAATGAGCAGTTCTTC.

This chain uses TRBV5-1 with TRBJ1-1; D gene ambiguous. There are 14 residues in the CDR3. Per the germline V gene, CDR1 is SGHRS and CDR2 is YFSETQ. Deletions cut 5 bases from V and 0 bases from J, with 11 bases between. CDR3 loop: CASSVTILNTEAFF. The CDR3 region has the DNA TGCGCCAGCAGTGTGACGATCCTGAACACTGAAGCTTTCTTT.

The V call is TRBV5-1, the J call TRBJ2-5; TRBD2 matches 8 bases. The V gene end was trimmed by 0 bases and the J gene end by 5 bases; junction bases not matched to a gene: 3. The CDR3 runs to 14 residues. Germline assignment: CDR1 SGHRS and CDR2 YFSETQ. The CDR3 here is CASSLGLAFETQYF. The CDR3 DNA is TGCGCCAGCAGCTTGGGACTAGCGTTTGAGACCCAGTACTTC.